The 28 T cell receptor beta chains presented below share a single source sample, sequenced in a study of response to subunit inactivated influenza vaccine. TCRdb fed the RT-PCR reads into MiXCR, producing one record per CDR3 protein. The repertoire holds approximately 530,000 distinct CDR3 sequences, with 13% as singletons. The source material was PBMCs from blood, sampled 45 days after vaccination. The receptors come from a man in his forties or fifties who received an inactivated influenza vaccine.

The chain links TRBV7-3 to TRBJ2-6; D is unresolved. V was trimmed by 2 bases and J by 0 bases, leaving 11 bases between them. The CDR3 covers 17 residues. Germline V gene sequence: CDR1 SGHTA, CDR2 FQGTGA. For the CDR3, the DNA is TGTGCCAGCAGCTTAGAGGTCCGGATCTCTGGGGCCAACGTCCTGACTTTC. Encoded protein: CASSLEVRISGANVLTF.

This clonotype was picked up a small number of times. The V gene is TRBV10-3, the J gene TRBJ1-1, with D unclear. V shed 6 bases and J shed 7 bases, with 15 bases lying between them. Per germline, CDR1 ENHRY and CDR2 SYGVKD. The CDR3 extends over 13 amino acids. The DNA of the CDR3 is TGTGCCATCAGAACCCGGGCCGAGAGTGAAGCTTTCTTT. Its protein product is CAIRTRAESEAFF.

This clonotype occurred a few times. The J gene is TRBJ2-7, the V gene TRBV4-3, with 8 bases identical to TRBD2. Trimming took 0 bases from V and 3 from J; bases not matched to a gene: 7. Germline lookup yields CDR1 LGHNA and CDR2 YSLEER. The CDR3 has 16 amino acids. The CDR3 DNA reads TGCGCCAGCAGCCAAGAGCTCACTAGCGGCTACTACGAGCAGTACTTC. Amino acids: CASSQELTSGYYEQYF.

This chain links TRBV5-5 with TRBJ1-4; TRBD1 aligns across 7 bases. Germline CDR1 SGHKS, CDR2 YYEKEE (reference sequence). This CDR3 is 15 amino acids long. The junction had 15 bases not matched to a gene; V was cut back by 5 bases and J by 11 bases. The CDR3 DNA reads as TGTGCCAGCAGTCGAGGGACAGACCCTGGGCGGAAACTGTTTTTT. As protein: CASSRGTDPGRKLFF.

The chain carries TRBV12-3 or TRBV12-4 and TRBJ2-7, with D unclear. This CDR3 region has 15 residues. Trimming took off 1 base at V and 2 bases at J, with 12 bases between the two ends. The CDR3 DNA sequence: TGTGCCAGCAGTTTAGGCGGCGTCAGAACCTACGAGCAGTACTTC. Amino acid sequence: CASSLGGVRTYEQYF.

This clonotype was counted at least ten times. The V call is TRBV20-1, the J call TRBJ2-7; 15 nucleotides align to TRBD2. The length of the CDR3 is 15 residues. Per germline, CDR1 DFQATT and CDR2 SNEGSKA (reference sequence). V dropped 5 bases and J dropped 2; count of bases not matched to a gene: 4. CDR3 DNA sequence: TGCAGTGCTCGAGGACTAGCGGGAGGGGCCTACGAGCAGTACTTC. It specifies CSARGLAGGAYEQYF.

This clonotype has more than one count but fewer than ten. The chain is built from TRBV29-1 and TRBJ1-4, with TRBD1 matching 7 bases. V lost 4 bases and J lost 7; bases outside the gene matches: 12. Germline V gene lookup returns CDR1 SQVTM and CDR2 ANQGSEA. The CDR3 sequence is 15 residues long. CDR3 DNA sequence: TGCAGCGTTGGAGCGCGGTCGAGGGGGCGTGAAAAACTGTTTTTT. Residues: CSVGARSRGREKLFF.

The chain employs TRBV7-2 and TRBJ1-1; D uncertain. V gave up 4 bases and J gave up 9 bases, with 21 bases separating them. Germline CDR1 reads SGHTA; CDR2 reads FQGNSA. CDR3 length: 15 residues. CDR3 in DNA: TGTGCCAGCAGCTCTCGAGGACGGTTGGGCGAGAAAGCTTTCTTT. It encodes CASSSRGRLGEKAFF.

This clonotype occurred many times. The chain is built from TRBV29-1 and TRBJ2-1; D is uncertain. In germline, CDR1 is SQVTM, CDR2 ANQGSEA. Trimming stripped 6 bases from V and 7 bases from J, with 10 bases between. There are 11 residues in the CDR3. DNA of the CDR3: TGCAGCGTCGTACTAAGAAATGAGCAGTTCTTC. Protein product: CSVVLRNEQFF.

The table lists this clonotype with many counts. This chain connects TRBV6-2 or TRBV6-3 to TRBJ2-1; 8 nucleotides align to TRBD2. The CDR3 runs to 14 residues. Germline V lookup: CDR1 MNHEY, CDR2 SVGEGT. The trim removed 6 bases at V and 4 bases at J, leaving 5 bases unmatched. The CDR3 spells CASRTGGDYNEQFF. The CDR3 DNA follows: TGTGCCAGCAGAACGGGGGGGGATTACAATGAGCAGTTCTTC.

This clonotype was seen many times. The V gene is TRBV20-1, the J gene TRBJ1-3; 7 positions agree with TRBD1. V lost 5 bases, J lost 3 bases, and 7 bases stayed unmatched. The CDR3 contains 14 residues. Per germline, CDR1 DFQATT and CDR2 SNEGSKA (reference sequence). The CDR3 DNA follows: TGCAGTGCTTATGACAGGGTAGTTGGAAACACCATATATTTT. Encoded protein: CSAYDRVVGNTIYF.

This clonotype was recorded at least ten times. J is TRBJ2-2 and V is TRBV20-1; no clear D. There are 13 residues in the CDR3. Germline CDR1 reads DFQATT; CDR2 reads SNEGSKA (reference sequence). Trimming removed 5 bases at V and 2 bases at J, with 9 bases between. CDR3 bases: TGCAGTGCTCCGAGACACAACACCGGGGAGCTGTTTTTT. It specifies CSAPRHNTGELFF.

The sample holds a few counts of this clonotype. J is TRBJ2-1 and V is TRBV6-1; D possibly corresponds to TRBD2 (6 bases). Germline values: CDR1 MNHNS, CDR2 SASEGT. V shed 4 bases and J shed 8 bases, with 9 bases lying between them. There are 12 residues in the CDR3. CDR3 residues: CASSVSGDEQFF. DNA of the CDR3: TGTGCCAGCAGTGTTTCGGGGGATGAGCAGTTCTTC.

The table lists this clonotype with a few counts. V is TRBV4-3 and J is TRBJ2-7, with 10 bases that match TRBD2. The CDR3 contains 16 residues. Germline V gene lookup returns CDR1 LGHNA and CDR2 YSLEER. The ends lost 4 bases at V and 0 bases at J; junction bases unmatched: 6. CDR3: CASSRTSGENSYEQYF. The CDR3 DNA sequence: TGCGCCAGCAGCCGAACTAGCGGGGAGAACTCCTACGAGCAGTACTTC.

In DNA, the CDR3 is TGCGCCAGCAGCCGCTCAGGAGAGCAGTTCTTC. It translates to CASSRSGEQFF. The chain recombines TRBV5-1 with TRBJ2-1; D is unresolved. CDR1 SGHRS and CDR2 YFSETQ come from the germline V gene. V lost 4 bases to trimming and J lost 10 bases, with 9 bases between them. The CDR3 is made up of 11 amino acids.

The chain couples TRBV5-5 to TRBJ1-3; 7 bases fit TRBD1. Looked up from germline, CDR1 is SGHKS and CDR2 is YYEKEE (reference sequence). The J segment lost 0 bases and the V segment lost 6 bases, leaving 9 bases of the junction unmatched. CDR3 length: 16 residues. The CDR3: CASTTPGQSSGNTIYF. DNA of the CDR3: TGTGCCAGCACCACTCCGGGACAGAGCTCTGGAAACACCATATATTTT. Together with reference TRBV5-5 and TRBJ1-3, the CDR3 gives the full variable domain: DAGVTQSPTHLIKTRGQQVTLRCSPISGHKSVSWYQQVLGQGPQFIFQYYEKEERGRGNFPDRFSARQFPNYSSELNVNALLLGDSALYLCASTTPGQSSGNTIYFGEGSWLTVV.

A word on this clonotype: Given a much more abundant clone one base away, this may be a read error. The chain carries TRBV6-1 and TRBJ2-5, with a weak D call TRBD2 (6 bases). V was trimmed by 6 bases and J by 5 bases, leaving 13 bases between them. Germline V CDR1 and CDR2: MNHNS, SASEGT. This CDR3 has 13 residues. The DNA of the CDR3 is TGTGCCAGCAGCCGGCCCCGGGAGGAGACCCAGTACTTC. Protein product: CASSRPREETQYF.

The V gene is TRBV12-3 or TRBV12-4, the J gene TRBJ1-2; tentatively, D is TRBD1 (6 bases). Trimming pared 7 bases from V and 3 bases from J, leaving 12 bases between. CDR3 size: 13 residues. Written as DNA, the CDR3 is TGTGCCAGCACTCCCGGACAGTACTATGGCTACACCTTC. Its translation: CASTPGQYYGYTF.

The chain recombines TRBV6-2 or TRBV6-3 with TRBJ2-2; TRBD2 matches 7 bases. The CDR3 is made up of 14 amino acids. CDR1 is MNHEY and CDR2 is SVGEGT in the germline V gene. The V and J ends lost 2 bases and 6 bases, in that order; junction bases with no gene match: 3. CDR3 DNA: TGTGCCAGCAGTTACGGGGAGGGCCCCGGGGAGCTGTTTTTT. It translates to CASSYGEGPGELFF.

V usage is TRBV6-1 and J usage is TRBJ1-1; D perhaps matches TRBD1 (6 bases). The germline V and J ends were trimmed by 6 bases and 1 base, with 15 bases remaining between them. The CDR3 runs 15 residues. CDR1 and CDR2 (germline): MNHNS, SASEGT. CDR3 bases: TGTGCCAGCAGGATACAACAGGGTGCGAACACTGAAGCTTTCTTT. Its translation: CASRIQQGANTEAFF.

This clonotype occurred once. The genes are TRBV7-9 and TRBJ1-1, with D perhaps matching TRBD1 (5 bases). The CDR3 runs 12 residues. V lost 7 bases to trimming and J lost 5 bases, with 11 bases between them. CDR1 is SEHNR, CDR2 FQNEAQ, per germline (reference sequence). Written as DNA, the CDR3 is TGTGCCAGCACGGGGGGTGGGACTGAAGCTTTCTTT. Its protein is CASTGGGTEAFF.

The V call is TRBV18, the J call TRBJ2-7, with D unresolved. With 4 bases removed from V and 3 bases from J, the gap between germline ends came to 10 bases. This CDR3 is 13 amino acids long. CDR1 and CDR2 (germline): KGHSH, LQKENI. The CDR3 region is CASSRSLDYEQYF. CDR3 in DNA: TGTGCCAGCTCACGCTCATTAGACTACGAGCAGTACTTC.

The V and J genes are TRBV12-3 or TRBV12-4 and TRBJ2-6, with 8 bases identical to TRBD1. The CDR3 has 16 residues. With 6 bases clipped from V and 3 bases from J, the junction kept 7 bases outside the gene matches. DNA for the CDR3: TGTGCCAGCAGCCTCACAGGGGGTGGTGGGGCCAACGTCCTGACTTTC. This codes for CASSLTGGGGANVLTF.

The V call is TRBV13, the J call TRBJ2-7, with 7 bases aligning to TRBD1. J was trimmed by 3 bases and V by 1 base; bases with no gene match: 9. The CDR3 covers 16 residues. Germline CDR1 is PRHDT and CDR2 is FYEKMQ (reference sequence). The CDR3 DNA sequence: TGTGCCAGCAGCTTAGAATCCGGGGACAGACGCTACGAGCAGTACTTC. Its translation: CASSLESGDRRYEQYF.

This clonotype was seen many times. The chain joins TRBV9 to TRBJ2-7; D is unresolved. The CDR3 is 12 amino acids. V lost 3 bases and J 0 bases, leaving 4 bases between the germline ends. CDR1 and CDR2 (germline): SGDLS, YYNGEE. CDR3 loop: CASSDPSYEQYF. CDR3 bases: TGTGCCAGCAGCGACCCCTCCTACGAGCAGTACTTC.

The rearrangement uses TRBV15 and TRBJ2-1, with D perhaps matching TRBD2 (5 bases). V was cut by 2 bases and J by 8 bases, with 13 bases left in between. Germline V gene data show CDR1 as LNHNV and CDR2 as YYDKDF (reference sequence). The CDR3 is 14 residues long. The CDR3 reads CATSRSDLRDEQFF. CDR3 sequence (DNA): TGTGCCACCAGCAGATCGGACTTACGAGATGAGCAGTTCTTC.

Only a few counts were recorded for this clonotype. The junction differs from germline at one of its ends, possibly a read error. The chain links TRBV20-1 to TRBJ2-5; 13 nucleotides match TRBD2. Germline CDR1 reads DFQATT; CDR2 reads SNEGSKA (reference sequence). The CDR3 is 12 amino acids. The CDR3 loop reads CSAPGLAGSDRF. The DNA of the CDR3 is TGCAGTGCTCCGGGACTAGCGGGGTCGGATCGGTTC.

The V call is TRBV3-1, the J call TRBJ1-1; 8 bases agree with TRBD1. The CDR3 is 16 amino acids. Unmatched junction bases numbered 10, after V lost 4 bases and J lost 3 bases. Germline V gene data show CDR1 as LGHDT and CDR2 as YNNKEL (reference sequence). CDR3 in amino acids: CASSRRTGRYDTEAFF. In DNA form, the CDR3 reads TGTGCCAGCAGCCGTCGGACAGGGAGGTATGACACTGAAGCTTTCTTT.